One sample yielded the 2 T cell receptor beta chains listed below, sequenced in a study of T cell responses to AZD1222 COVID-19 vaccine. TCRdb's copy holds only in-frame clones and misses some; the assay was immunoSEQ multiplex PCR. The table has about 130,000 clones, 88% seen once. The material sequenced was peripheral blood, taken 28 days after the second AZD1222 dose. The receptors come from an adult who received the AZD1222 COVID-19 vaccine.

The chain couples TRBV6-1 to TRBJ1-6, with D hard to call. The CDR3 length is 14 residues. V was pared by 3 bases and J by 12 bases, with 15 bases between. Germline-derived CDR1 and CDR2 are MNHNS and SASEGT. CDR3: CASSDAAALRPLHF. The CDR3 nucleotides are TGTGCCAGCAGTGACGCCGCGGCGTTGAGACCCCTCCACTTT.

The chain recombines TRBV18 with TRBJ2-3; 9 bases are a match to TRBD1. CDR1 and CDR2 from the germline V gene are KGHSH and LQKENI. CDR3 length: 14 residues. V dropped 3 bases and J dropped 6; count of bases not matched to a gene: 4. This CDR3 is CASSPTGGDDTQYF. In nucleotides, the CDR3 is TGTGCCAGCTCACCGACAGGGGGGGATGATACGCAGTATTTT.